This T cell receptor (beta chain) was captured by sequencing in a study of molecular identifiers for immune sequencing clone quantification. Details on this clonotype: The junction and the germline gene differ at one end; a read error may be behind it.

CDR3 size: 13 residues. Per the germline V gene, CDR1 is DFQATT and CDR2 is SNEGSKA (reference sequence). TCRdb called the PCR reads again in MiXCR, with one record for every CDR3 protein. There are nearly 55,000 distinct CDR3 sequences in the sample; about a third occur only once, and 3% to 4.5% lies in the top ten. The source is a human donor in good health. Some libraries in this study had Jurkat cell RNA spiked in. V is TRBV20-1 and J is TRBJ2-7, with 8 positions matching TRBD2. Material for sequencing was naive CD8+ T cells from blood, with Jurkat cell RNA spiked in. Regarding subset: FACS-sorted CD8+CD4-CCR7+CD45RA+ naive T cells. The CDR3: CSATGTRSYERYF. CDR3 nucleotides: TGCAGTGCGACCGGGACTAGGTCCTACGAGCGGTACTTC.